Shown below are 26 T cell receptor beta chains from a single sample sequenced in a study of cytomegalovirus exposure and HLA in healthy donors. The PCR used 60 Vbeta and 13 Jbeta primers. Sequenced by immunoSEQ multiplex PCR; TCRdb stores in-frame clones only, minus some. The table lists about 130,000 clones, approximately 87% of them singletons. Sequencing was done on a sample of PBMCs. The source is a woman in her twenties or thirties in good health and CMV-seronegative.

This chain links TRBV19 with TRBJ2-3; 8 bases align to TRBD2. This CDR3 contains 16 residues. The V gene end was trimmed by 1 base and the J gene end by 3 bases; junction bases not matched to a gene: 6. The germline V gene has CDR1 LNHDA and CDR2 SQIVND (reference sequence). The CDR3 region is CASSIGNSGATDTQYF. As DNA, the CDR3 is TGTGCCAGTAGTATAGGTAATAGCGGGGCGACAGATACGCAGTATTTT.

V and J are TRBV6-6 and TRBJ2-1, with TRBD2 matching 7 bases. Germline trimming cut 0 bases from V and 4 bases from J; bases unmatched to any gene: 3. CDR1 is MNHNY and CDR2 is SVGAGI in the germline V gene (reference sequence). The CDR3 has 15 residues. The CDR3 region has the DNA TGTGCCAGCAGTTACTCGCTAGCGGCTTACAATGAGCAGTTCTTC. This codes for CASSYSLAAYNEQFF.

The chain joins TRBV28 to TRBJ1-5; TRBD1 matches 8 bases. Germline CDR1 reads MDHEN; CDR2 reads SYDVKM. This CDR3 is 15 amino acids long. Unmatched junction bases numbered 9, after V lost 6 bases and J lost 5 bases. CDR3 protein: CASRPQGARDQPQHF. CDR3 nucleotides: TGTGCCAGCAGGCCTCAGGGGGCGCGGGATCAGCCCCAGCATTTT.

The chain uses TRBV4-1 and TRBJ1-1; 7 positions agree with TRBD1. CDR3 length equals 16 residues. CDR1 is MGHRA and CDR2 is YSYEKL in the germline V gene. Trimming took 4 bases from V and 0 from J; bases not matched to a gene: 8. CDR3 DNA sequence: TGCGCCAGCAGCCCGCGAGTGGGACAGATGAACACTGAAGCTTTCTTT. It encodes CASSPRVGQMNTEAFF.

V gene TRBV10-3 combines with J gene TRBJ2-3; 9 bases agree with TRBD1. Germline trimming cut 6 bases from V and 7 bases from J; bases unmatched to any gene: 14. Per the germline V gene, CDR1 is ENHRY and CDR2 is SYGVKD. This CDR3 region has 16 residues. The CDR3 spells CAIRNPGQGRLNTQYF. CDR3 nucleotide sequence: TGTGCCATCAGGAACCCGGGACAGGGTCGTTTAAATACGCAGTATTTT.

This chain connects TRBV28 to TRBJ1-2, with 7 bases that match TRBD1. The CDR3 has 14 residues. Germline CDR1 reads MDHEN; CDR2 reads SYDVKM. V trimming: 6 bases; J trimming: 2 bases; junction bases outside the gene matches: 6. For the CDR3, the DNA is TGTGCCAGCAGCGGTCTCAGGGGGAACTATGGCTACACCTTC. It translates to CASSGLRGNYGYTF.

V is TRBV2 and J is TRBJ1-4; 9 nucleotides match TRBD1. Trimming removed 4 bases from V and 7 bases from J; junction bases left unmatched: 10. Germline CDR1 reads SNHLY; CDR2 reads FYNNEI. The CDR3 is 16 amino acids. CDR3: CASSGSRDRASEKLFF. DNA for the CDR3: TGTGCCAGCAGTGGGTCCCGGGACAGGGCTAGTGAAAAACTGTTTTTT.

This CDR3 is CASSDEVTYNSPLHF. In nucleotides, the CDR3 is TGTGCCAGCAGTGACGAGGTCACCTATAATTCACCCCTCCACTTT. The rearrangement links TRBV2 to TRBJ1-6; no clear D gene. CDR1 is SNHLY, CDR2 FYNNEI, per germline. V was cut by 3 bases and J by 2 bases, with 8 bases left in between. The CDR3 contains 15 residues. Supplemented by reference TRBV2 and TRBJ1-6, the full variable domain reads EPEVTQTPSHQVTQMGQEVILRCVPISNHLYFYWYRQILGQKVEFLVSFYNNEISEKSEIFDDQFSVERPDGSNFTLKIRSTKLEDSAMYFCASSDEVTYNSPLHFGNGTRLTVT.

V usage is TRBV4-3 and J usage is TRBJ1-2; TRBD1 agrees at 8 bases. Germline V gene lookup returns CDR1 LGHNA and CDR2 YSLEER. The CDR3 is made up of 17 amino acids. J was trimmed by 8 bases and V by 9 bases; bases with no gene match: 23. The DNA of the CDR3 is TGCGCCAGTTCTCACCACTTTTCCACGGACAGGGATAAAGGCTACACCTTC. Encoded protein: CASSHHFSTDRDKGYTF.

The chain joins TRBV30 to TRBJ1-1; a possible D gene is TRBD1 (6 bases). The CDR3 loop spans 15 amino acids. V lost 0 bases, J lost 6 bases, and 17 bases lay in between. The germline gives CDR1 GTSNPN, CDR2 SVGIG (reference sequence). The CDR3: CAWSVPAGVDAEAFF. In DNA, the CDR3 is TGTGCCTGGAGTGTACCCGCAGGGGTAGACGCTGAAGCTTTCTTT.

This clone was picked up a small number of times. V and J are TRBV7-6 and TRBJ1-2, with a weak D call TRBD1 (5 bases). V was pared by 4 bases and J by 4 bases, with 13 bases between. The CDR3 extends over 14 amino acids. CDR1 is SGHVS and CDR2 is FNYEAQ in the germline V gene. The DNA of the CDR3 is TGTGCCAGCAGCTCCTGGCAGGGATTCTATGGCTACACCTTC. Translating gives CASSSWQGFYGYTF.

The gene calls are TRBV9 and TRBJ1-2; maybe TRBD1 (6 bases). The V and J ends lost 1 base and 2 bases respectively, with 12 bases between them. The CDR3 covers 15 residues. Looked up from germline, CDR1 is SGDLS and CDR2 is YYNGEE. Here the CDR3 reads CASSVTGTTNYGYTF. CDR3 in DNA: TGTGCCAGCAGCGTAACCGGGACAACCAACTATGGCTACACCTTC.

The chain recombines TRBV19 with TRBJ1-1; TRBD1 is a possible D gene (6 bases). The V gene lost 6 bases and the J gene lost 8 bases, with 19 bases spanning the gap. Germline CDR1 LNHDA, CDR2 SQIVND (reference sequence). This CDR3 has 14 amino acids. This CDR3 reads CASSQDRRPWEAFF. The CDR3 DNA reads TGTGCCAGTAGCCAGGACAGACGACCTTGGGAAGCTTTCTTT.

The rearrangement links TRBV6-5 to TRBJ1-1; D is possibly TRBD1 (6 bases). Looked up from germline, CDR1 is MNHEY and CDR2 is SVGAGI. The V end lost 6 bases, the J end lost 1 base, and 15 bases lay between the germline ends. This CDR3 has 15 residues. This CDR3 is CASSLIGGGNTEAFF. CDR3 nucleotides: TGTGCCAGCAGCCTCATAGGGGGGGGGAACACTGAAGCTTTCTTT.

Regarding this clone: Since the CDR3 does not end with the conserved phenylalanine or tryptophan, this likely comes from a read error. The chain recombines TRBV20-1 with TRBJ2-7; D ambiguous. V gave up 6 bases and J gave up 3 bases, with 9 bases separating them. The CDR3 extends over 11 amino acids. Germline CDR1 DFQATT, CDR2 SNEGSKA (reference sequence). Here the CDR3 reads CSAYRNYEQYL. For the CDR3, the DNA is TGCAGTGCCTATCGAAACTACGAGCAGTACCTC.

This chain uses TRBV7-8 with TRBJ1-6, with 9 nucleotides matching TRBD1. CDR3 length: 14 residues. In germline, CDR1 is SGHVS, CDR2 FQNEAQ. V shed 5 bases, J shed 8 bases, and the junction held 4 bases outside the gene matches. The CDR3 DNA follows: TGTGCCAGCAGCCCGGACAGGGGTTATTCACCCCTCCACTTT. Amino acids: CASSPDRGYSPLHF.

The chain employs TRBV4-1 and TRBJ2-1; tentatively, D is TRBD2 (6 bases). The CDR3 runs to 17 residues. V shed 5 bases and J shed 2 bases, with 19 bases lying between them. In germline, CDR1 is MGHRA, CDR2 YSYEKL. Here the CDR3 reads CASSKTVPAGPYNEQFF. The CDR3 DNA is TGCGCCAGCAGCAAAACCGTCCCGGCGGGGCCCTACAATGAGCAGTTCTTC.

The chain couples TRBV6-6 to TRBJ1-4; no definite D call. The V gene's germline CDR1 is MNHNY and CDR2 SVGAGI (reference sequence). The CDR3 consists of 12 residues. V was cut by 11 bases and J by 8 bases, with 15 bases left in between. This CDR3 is CAVSRDWEKLFF. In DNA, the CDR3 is TGTGCCGTATCTCGGGATTGGGAAAAACTGTTTTTT.

DNA for the CDR3: TGTGCCAGCAGCCAACAGGGAAGGTACGAGCAGTACTTC. Its protein is CASSQQGRYEQYF. The chain is built from TRBV4-2 and TRBJ2-7; tentative D call: TRBD1 (5 bases). CDR3 size: 13 residues. V shed 2 bases and J shed 4 bases, with 9 bases lying between them. Germline-derived CDR1 and CDR2 are LGHNA and YNFKEQ.

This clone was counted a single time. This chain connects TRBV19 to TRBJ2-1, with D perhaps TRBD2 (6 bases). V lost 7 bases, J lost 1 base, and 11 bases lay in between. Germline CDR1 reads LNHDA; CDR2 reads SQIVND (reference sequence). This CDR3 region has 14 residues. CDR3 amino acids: CASTPAGSYNEQFF. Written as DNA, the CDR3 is TGTGCCAGTACCCCTGCGGGATCCTACAATGAGCAGTTCTTC.

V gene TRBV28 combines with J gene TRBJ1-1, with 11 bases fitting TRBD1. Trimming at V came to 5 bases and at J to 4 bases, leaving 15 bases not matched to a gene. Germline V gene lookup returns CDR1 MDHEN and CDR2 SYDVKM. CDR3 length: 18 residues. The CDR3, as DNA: TGTGCCAGCAGTACTAACCCCGGGACAGGGGGAGTGAGCACTGAAGCTTTCTTT. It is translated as CASSTNPGTGGVSTEAFF. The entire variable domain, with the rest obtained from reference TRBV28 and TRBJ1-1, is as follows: DVKVTQSSRYLVKRTGEKVFLECVQDMDHENMFWYRQDPGLGLRLIYFSYDVKMKEKGDIPEGYSVSREKKERFSLILESASTNQTSMYLCASSTNPGTGGVSTEAFFGQGTRLTVV.

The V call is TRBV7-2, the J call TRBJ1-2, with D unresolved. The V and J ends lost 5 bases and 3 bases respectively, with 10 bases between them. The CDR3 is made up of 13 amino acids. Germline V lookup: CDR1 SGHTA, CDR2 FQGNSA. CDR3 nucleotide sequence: TGTGCCAGCAGCCCAACCCCAGACTATGGCTACACCTTC. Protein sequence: CASSPTPDYGYTF. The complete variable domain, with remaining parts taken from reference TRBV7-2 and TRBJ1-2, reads GAGVSQSPSNKVTEKGKDVELRCDPISGHTALYWYRQSLGQGLEFLIYFQGNSAPDKSGLPSDRFSAERTGGSVSTLTIQRTQQEDSAVYLCASSPTPDYGYTFGSGTRLTVV.

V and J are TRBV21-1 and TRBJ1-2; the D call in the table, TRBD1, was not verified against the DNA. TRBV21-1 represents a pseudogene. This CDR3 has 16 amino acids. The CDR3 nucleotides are TGTGCCAGCAGCACCGCGACAGGGGTGGGTGTCAGTGGCTACACCTTC. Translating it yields CASSTATGVGVSGYTF.

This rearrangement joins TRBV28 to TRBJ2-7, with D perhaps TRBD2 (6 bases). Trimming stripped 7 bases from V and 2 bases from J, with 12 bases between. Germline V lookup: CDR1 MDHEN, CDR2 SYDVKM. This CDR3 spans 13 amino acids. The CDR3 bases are TGTGCCAGCATGACCGGGAGTCCCTACGAGCAGTACTTC. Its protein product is CASMTGSPYEQYF.

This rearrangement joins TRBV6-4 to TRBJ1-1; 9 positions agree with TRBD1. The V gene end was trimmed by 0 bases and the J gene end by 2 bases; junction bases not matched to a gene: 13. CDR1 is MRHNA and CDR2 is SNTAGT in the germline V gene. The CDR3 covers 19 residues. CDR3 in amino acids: CASSDSRDREGVLNTEAFF. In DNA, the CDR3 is TGTGCCAGCAGTGACTCTAGGGACAGGGAGGGAGTGTTAAACACTGAAGCTTTCTTT.

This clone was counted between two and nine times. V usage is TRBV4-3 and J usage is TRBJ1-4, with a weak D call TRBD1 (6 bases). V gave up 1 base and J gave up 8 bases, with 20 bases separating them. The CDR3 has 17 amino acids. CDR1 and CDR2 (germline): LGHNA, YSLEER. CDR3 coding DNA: TGCGCCAGCAGCCAAGGACCTTCTTCAGGGGCGGACGAAAAACTGTTTTTT. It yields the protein CASSQGPSSGADEKLFF.